Listed here are 30 T cell receptor beta chains from one sample, sequenced in a study of cytomegalovirus exposure and HLA in healthy donors. Vbeta (60) and Jbeta (13) primers were used in the PCR. The assay was immunoSEQ multiplex PCR, and TCRdb's table has in-frame clones only and misses some. The sample includes 100,000 to 120,000 clones, 67% of them seen just once. Sample: PBMCs. The source of these receptors is a man between 18 and 35 years old in good health and CMV-seropositive.

The V call is TRBV5-1, the J call TRBJ2-3; TRBD2 aligns across 9 bases. CDR3 length: 15 amino acids. Trimming at V came to 7 bases and at J to 2 bases, leaving 8 bases not matched to a gene. The germline gives CDR1 SGHRS, CDR2 YFSETQ. DNA for the CDR3: TGCGCCAGCGGCCCTAGCGGGGAATCCACAGATACGCAGTATTTT. Translated: CASGPSGESTDTQYF.

The J gene is TRBJ1-5, the V gene TRBV28; D is unresolved. V dropped 6 bases and J dropped 6 bases, with 9 bases sitting between them. This CDR3 spans 12 amino acids. Germline V gives CDR1 MDHEN, CDR2 SYDVKM. CDR3 protein: CASSQTPQPQHF. DNA of the CDR3: TGTGCCAGCAGCCAAACTCCTCAGCCCCAGCATTTT.

The chain carries TRBV6-5 and TRBJ1-5, with TRBD1 identical over 8 bases. The J segment lost 3 bases and the V segment lost 5 bases, leaving 6 bases of the junction unmatched. The CDR3 contains 15 residues. Germline V gene sequence: CDR1 MNHEY, CDR2 SVGAGI. The CDR3 protein is CASSPRQGSNQPQHF. CDR3 in DNA: TGTGCCAGCAGTCCCCGACAGGGGTCCAATCAGCCCCAGCATTTT.

This chain uses TRBV6-5 with TRBJ1-1, with a tentative D call TRBD1 (5 bases). The germline gives CDR1 MNHEY, CDR2 SVGAGI. The V and J ends lost 4 bases and 11 bases respectively, with 17 bases between them. The CDR3 runs to 13 residues. CDR3 protein: CASSSHPGGTAFF. In DNA, the CDR3 is TGTGCCAGCAGTTCCCACCCCGGGGGAACGGCTTTCTTT.

This clone was detected only a few times. V gene TRBV5-1 combines with J gene TRBJ1-2; 9 bases line up with TRBD1. J lost 4 bases, V lost 3 bases, and 4 bases had no gene match. CDR1 SGHRS and CDR2 YFSETQ come from the germline V gene. The CDR3 has 14 residues. CDR3 residues: CASSSGTGTYGYTF. CDR3 bases: TGCGCCAGCAGCTCCGGGACAGGGACCTATGGCTACACCTTC.

The chain recombines TRBV4-1 with TRBJ1-2; D is unclear. V lost 0 bases to trimming and J lost 3 bases, with 11 bases between them. The CDR3 runs 15 residues. Germline-derived CDR1 and CDR2 are MGHRA and YSYEKL. The CDR3 nucleotides read TGCGCCAGCAGCCAAGACCCCCTGGAGGACTATGGCTACACCTTC. Its protein is CASSQDPLEDYGYTF.

J is TRBJ2-2 and V is TRBV5-6; D gene unclear. V lost 0 bases to trimming and J lost 3 bases, with 12 bases between them. Germline V gene data show CDR1 as SGHDT and CDR2 as YYEEEE. The CDR3 contains 16 residues. CDR3 sequence (DNA): TGTGCCAGCAGCTTGGCTCCCTTCCCCTACACCGGGGAGCTGTTTTTT. Encoded protein: CASSLAPFPYTGELFF.

This sequence joins TRBV6-6 and TRBJ1-3; D ambiguous. V lost 5 bases to trimming and J lost 0 bases, with 14 bases between them. Germline V gene data show CDR1 as MNHNY and CDR2 as SVGAGI (reference sequence). The length of the CDR3 is 16 residues. For the CDR3, the DNA is TGTGCCAGCAGTCCCGACGTATGGAGCTCTGGAAACACCATATATTTT. This gives the protein CASSPDVWSSGNTIYF.

This clone was seen a handful of times. The V gene is TRBV9, the J gene TRBJ2-3; 8 bases align to TRBD1. V lost 6 bases to trimming and J lost 0 bases; unmatched junction nucleotides: 3. CDR3 length: 14 residues. Germline V gene sequence: CDR1 SGDLS, CDR2 YYNGEE. The CDR3 protein is CASTRTGSTDTQYF. In DNA, the CDR3 is TGTGCCAGCACGCGGACAGGGAGCACAGATACGCAGTATTTT.

In its sample, this clone was seen a few times. V gene TRBV4-1 combines with J gene TRBJ2-1; the D gene is possibly TRBD2 (7 bases). This CDR3 has 15 residues. Deletions cut 3 bases from V and 9 bases from J, with 18 bases between. Germline CDR1 MGHRA, CDR2 YSYEKL. CDR3 amino acids: CASSHARGGLGEQFF. Here the CDR3 DNA reads TGCGCCAGCAGCCACGCGAGGGGGGGCCTCGGTGAGCAGTTCTTC.

V is TRBV4-1 and J is TRBJ1-5, with TRBD1 identical over 8 bases. This CDR3 has 17 residues. The J segment lost 7 bases and the V segment lost 0 bases, leaving 11 bases of the junction unmatched. The germline CDR1 and CDR2 sequences are MGHRA and YSYEKL. CDR3 residues: CASSQDQSGAGGQPQHF. The DNA of the CDR3 is TGCGCCAGCAGCCAAGATCAGAGCGGAGCAGGGGGCCAGCCCCAGCATTTT.

J is TRBJ2-7 and V is TRBV7-8; D unresolved. V was clipped by 1 base and J by 4 bases, with 8 bases between them. CDR3 length: 13 residues. In germline, CDR1 is SGHVS, CDR2 FQNEAQ. The CDR3 nucleotides are TGTGCCAGCAGCTTAGGGGTCGGGTACGAGCAGTACGTC. Its protein product is CASSLGVGYEQYV.

DNA of the CDR3: TGCGCCAGCAGCCAGAGACAGATTACAGGTACCGGAAACACCATATATTTT. Protein: CASSQRQITGTGNTIYF. The chain couples TRBV4-1 to TRBJ1-3; the D gene is possibly TRBD1 (5 bases). Germline V gene lookup returns CDR1 MGHRA and CDR2 YSYEKL. The CDR3 spans 17 residues. V was clipped by 3 bases and J by 4 bases, with 19 bases between them.

V gene TRBV27 combines with J gene TRBJ2-1; 7 bases match TRBD1. Trimming at V came to 1 base and at J to 2 bases, leaving 2 bases not matched to a gene. Germline lookup yields CDR1 MNHEY and CDR2 SMNVEV (reference sequence). The CDR3 sequence is 15 residues long. The CDR3 here is CASSLLGQTYNEQFF. CDR3 sequence (DNA): TGTGCCAGCAGTTTATTGGGACAGACCTACAATGAGCAGTTCTTC.

This clone was observed a single time. The chain employs TRBV19 and TRBJ2-1, with a possible D match to TRBD2 (6 bases). This CDR3 spans 16 amino acids. Trimming removed 1 base at V and 5 bases at J, with 15 bases between. Germline loops: CDR1 LNHDA, CDR2 SQIVND (reference sequence). CDR3 in amino acids: CASSIGLVLLDNEQFF. CDR3 bases: TGTGCCAGTAGTATAGGACTAGTCCTCCTAGACAATGAGCAGTTCTTC.

The CDR3 nucleotides are TGCGCCAGCAGCCCACGGACTAGCGGGGAGCTTCTAAGGGAGCAGTACTTC. It yields the protein CASSPRTSGELLREQYF. V usage is TRBV5-1 and J usage is TRBJ2-7; 12 bases align to TRBD2. The CDR3 consists of 17 residues. V shed 4 bases and J 7 bases; nucleotides not matched to a gene: 15. The germline gives CDR1 SGHRS, CDR2 YFSETQ.

This sequence joins TRBV4-1 and TRBJ2-3, with 13 bases that match TRBD2. After removal of 7 bases from V and 4 bases from J, the junction contained 5 bases not matched to a gene. Germline V gives CDR1 MGHRA, CDR2 YSYEKL. This CDR3 has 15 amino acids. CDR3 region: CASNTSGGVADTQYF. The DNA for the CDR3 is TGCGCCAGCAATACTAGCGGGGGGGTGGCAGATACGCAGTATTTT.

The chain couples TRBV11-2 to TRBJ2-3, with 8 bases lining up with TRBD2. The CDR3 is 14 amino acids. Germline assignment: CDR1 SGHAT and CDR2 FQNNGV. V was pared by 8 bases and J by 3 bases, with 7 bases of the junction left unmatched. CDR3 loop: CASLGGTRTDTQYF. The CDR3 DNA is TGTGCCAGCTTAGGGGGGACTAGAACAGATACGCAGTATTTT. Variable domain in full (rest from reference TRBV11-2 and TRBJ2-3): EAGVAQSPRYKIIEKRQSVAFWCNPISGHATLYWYQQILGQGPKLLIQFQNNGVVDDSQLPKDRFSAERLKGVDSTLKIQPAKLEDSAVYLCASLGGTRTDTQYFGPGTRLTVL.

This clone appeared a single time. This chain links TRBV25-1 with TRBJ2-3, with D unresolved. Germline assignment: CDR1 MGHDK and CDR2 SYGVNS. V was shortened by 1 base and J by 5 bases, with 10 bases between the two germline ends. This CDR3 contains 14 residues. In nucleotides, the CDR3 is TGTGCCAGCAGTGAATTTATCGCCGGAGATACGCAGTATTTT. Translation: CASSEFIAGDTQYF. The whole variable domain, filled in from reference TRBV25-1 and TRBJ2-3, reads EADIYQTPRYLVIGTGKKITLECSQTMGHDKMYWYQQDPGMELHLIHYSYGVNSTEKGDLSSESTVSRIRTEHFPLTLESARPSHTSQYLCASSEFIAGDTQYFGPGTRLTVL.

In this sample, this clone turned up a few times. CDR3 DNA: TGTGCCAGCAGTGATCAAACAGGGGCAGATACGCAGTATTTT. This sequence encodes CASSDQTGADTQYF. This sequence joins TRBV6-5 and TRBJ2-3, with TRBD1 identical over 7 bases. Germline V CDR1 and CDR2: MNHEY, SVGAGI. The V gene end was trimmed by 5 bases and the J gene end by 4 bases; junction bases not matched to a gene: 6. This CDR3 has 14 residues.

This chain uses TRBV30 with TRBJ2-7; TRBD2 might be the D (5 bases). Trimming removed 3 bases from V and 3 bases from J, with 15 bases in between. Germline V CDR1 and CDR2: GTSNPN, SVGIG (reference sequence). There are 14 residues in the CDR3. Here the CDR3 DNA reads TGTGCCTGGAGAGGTGGAGGAGACTTCTACGAGCAGTACTTC. Its protein is CAWRGGGDFYEQYF.

This clone was seen a few times. The chain joins TRBV7-2 to TRBJ2-7; D is perhaps TRBD2 (5 bases). Trimming took off 3 bases at V and 4 bases at J, with 10 bases between the two ends. The CDR3 contains 13 residues. CDR1 is SGHTA and CDR2 is FQGNSA in the germline V gene. The CDR3 here is CASSFGSSYEQYF. DNA of the CDR3: TGTGCCAGCAGCTTTGGGAGTTCATACGAGCAGTACTTC.

The chain carries TRBV9 and TRBJ2-1, with TRBD1 identical over 11 bases. Unmatched junction bases numbered 6, after V lost 3 bases and J lost 7 bases. The V gene's germline CDR1 is SGDLS and CDR2 YYNGEE. This CDR3 is built from 15 residues. In nucleotides, the CDR3 is TGTGCCAGCAGCGAGCGGACAGGGGGCGTGAATGAGCAGTTCTTC. Amino acid sequence: CASSERTGGVNEQFF.

This rearrangement joins TRBV29-1 to TRBJ2-1; TRBD2 matches at 9 bases. CDR3 length: 11 amino acids. The trim removed 3 bases at V and 15 bases at J, leaving 6 bases unmatched. CDR1 is SQVTM and CDR2 is ANQGSEA in the germline V gene. The CDR3 spells CSVETLAGMFF. CDR3 DNA: TGCAGCGTTGAGACCCTAGCGGGGATGTTCTTC.

Details on this clone: Other DNA sequences of this sample code for an identical CDR3. This chain joins TRBV5-1 and TRBJ2-3; 7 bases map to TRBD2. Per the germline V gene, CDR1 is SGHRS and CDR2 is YFSETQ. The CDR3 totals 16 residues. V lost 2 bases, J lost 0 bases, and 6 bases stayed unmatched. The CDR3: CASSLGRGTSTDTQYF. In DNA, the CDR3 is TGCGCCAGCAGCTTAGGGCGGGGGACTAGCACAGATACGCAGTATTTT.

The DNA of the CDR3 is TGTGCCAGCTCGACAGGTCCTGGAAACACCATATATTTT. Residues: CASSTGPGNTIYF. This chain links TRBV28 with TRBJ1-3, with D possibly being TRBD1 (6 bases). Germline CDR1 reads MDHEN; CDR2 reads SYDVKM. Trimming removed 8 bases from V and 2 bases from J, with 10 bases in between. This CDR3 contains 13 residues.

This clone has only a few counts. The chain couples TRBV7-9 to TRBJ2-1, with D unresolved. The CDR3 consists of 11 residues. V dropped 2 bases and J dropped 9 bases, with 5 bases sitting between them. CDR1 is SEHNR and CDR2 is FQNEAQ in the germline V gene (reference sequence). Here the CDR3 DNA reads TGTGCCAGCAGCTTACTCGTTGAGCAGTTCTTC. It specifies CASSLLVEQFF.

The J gene is TRBJ2-1, the V gene TRBV9; the match to TRBD2 covers 8 bases. CDR1 SGDLS and CDR2 YYNGEE come from the germline V gene. V lost 3 bases and J lost 3; bases outside the gene matches: 8. This CDR3 comprises 16 residues. As DNA, the CDR3 is TGTGCCAGCAGCGCGGTACTAGCGGACGACTACAATGAGCAGTTCTTC. This gives the protein CASSAVLADDYNEQFF.

This clone was recorded a few times. This chain links TRBV30 with TRBJ1-2; D remains ambiguous. This CDR3 is built from 12 residues. V lost 0 bases, J lost 8 bases, and 10 bases lay in between. The germline CDR1 and CDR2 sequences are GTSNPN and SVGIG (reference sequence). CDR3 protein: CAWSVLPRGYTF. DNA for the CDR3: TGTGCCTGGAGTGTACTCCCCCGAGGCTACACCTTC.

The CDR3 loop reads CASSPSGGGDTQYF. For the CDR3, the DNA is TGTGCCAGCAGCCCTTCCGGGGGGGGAGATACGCAGTATTTT. This chain uses TRBV7-2 with TRBJ2-3; TRBD2 matches 8 bases. V lost 5 bases and J lost 5; bases outside the gene matches: 6. Germline V gives CDR1 SGHTA, CDR2 FQGNSA. The CDR3 spans 14 residues.